These T cell receptor beta chains were read from a single sample in a study of Ad26.COV2.S vaccination and SARS-CoV-2 variants. The data were produced by immunoSEQ multiplex PCR, yet TCRdb's version contains in-frame clones alone and is incomplete. The sample has 400,000 to 450,000 clones; around 90% are singletons. The source was peripheral blood, collected in a trial of Ad26.COV2.S vaccine versus placebo. These receptor sequences come from a person aged 18 to 59 who received the Ad26.COV2.S COVID-19 vaccine or a placebo. The CDR3 runs from the conserved cysteine through the conserved F or W. Each record gives: J gene, V gene, D gene, clone size, CDR3 DNA, CDR3 protein. D genes are given only for firm matches. Not every row has a clone size; where given, it reads once, few, many or a size class.

j_call: TRBJ2-1; v_call: TRBV3-1/TRBV3-2; d_call: .; clone_size: .; cdr3_nt: TGTGCCAGCAGTCTAGTGCTTATGGATGAGCAGTTCTTC; cdr3_aa: CASSLVLMDEQFF
j_call: TRBJ1-2; v_call: TRBV28; d_call: .; clone_size: once; cdr3_nt: TGTGCCAGCAGTTCGTTGTCTCCGGTCCGAAGCTACACCTTC; cdr3_aa: CASSSLSPVRSYTF
j_call: TRBJ2-1; v_call: TRBV7-8; d_call: TRBD2; clone_size: .; cdr3_nt: TGTGCCAGCAGCTCTCGACTAGCGGGAGGGAATGAGCAGTTCTTC; cdr3_aa: CASSSRLAGGNEQFF
j_call: TRBJ2-7; v_call: TRBV4-3; d_call: TRBD1; clone_size: .; cdr3_nt: TGCGCCAGCAGCCAAGGGACAGGGGTCGAGCAGTACTTC; cdr3_aa: CASSQGTGVEQYF
j_call: TRBJ1-5; v_call: TRBV5-8; d_call: .; clone_size: .; cdr3_nt: TGTGCCAGCAGCCGGGACCTCGGGGGGGGCAATCAGCCCCAGCATTTT; cdr3_aa: CASSRDLGGGNQPQHF
j_call: TRBJ1-2; v_call: TRBV6-5; d_call: .; clone_size: .; cdr3_nt: TGTGCCAGCAGTCCGCGGACCAGGGACTATGGCTACACCTTC; cdr3_aa: CASSPRTRDYGYTF
j_call: TRBJ2-7; v_call: TRBV9; d_call: TRBD2; clone_size: .; cdr3_nt: TGTGCCAGCAGCCCCGAGCTAGCGGGATCCTACGAGCAGTACTTC; cdr3_aa: CASSPELAGSYEQYF
j_call: TRBJ1-2; v_call: TRBV5-4; d_call: TRBD1; clone_size: .; cdr3_nt: TGTGCCAGCAGCGGGGGGACAGGCTATAACTATGGCTACACCTTC; cdr3_aa: CASSGGTGYNYGYTF
j_call: TRBJ2-7; v_call: TRBV6-5; d_call: TRBD2; clone_size: .; cdr3_nt: TGTGCCAGCAGGCCGGGGGGGCCAGTAGGCGAGCAGTACTTC; cdr3_aa: CASRPGGPVGEQYF
j_call: TRBJ2-3; v_call: TRBV2; d_call: .; clone_size: once; cdr3_nt: TGTGCCAGCGGTGGCCCGCAGTATTTT; cdr3_aa: CASGGPQYF
j_call: TRBJ2-5; v_call: TRBV24-1; d_call: .; clone_size: .; cdr3_nt: TGTGCCACCAGTGATTTGCCCCGGCCAGGAGGGGGAGAGACCCAGTACTTC; cdr3_aa: CATSDLPRPGGGETQYF
j_call: TRBJ2-2; v_call: TRBV5-1; d_call: .; clone_size: .; cdr3_nt: TGCGCCAGCAGCTTCCGGGGCCCCGAGGGGTCCGGGGAGCTGTTTTTT; cdr3_aa: CASSFRGPEGSGELFF
j_call: TRBJ2-1; v_call: TRBV5-1; d_call: TRBD2; clone_size: .; cdr3_nt: TGCGCCAGCAGCTTTGGACTAGCGGGAGGTAGCTCCTACAATGAGCAGTTCTTC; cdr3_aa: CASSFGLAGGSSYNEQFF
j_call: TRBJ2-1; v_call: TRBV9; d_call: TRBD1; clone_size: .; cdr3_nt: TGTGCCAGCAGCGTAGCCGGGACAGGGGTCGATGAGCAGTTCTTC; cdr3_aa: CASSVAGTGVDEQFF
j_call: TRBJ2-3; v_call: TRBV7-9; d_call: .; clone_size: .; cdr3_nt: TGTGCCAGCAGCTTATCATCAGATACGCAGTATTTT; cdr3_aa: CASSLSSDTQYF
j_call: TRBJ2-4; v_call: TRBV6-2/TRBV6-3; d_call: .; clone_size: .; cdr3_nt: TGTGCCAGCAGTTACCTTGTTGGGGCTCAGTACTTC; cdr3_aa: CASSYLVGAQYF
j_call: TRBJ2-7; v_call: TRBV15; d_call: .; clone_size: .; cdr3_nt: TGTGCCACCAGCAGTTTCGCACTCTCCTACGAGCAGTACTTC; cdr3_aa: CATSSFALSYEQYF
j_call: TRBJ2-5; v_call: TRBV28; d_call: TRBD1; clone_size: .; cdr3_nt: TGTGCCTCCGGGACAGGCCCCAGGACCCAGTACTTC; cdr3_aa: CASGTGPRTQYF
j_call: TRBJ2-7; v_call: TRBV28; d_call: TRBD1; clone_size: .; cdr3_nt: TGTGCCAGCAGTCCAGGGGGCGAGTCCTACGAGCAGTACTTC; cdr3_aa: CASSPGGESYEQYF
j_call: TRBJ1-5; v_call: TRBV2; d_call: .; clone_size: .; cdr3_nt: TGTGCCAGCATGGGGTCGGGGCCCCAGCATTTT; cdr3_aa: CASMGSGPQHF
j_call: TRBJ2-7; v_call: TRBV6-2/TRBV6-3; d_call: .; clone_size: .; cdr3_nt: TGTGCCAGCAGCCGGATCCGGACGGGGCAGTACTTC; cdr3_aa: CASSRIRTGQYF
j_call: TRBJ2-2; v_call: TRBV7-8; d_call: TRBD2; clone_size: .; cdr3_nt: TGTGCCAGCAGCTTAGCGCGTGGACTAGCGGGAGCCGGGGAGCTGTTTTTT; cdr3_aa: CASSLARGLAGAGELFF
j_call: TRBJ2-2; v_call: TRBV4-1; d_call: TRBD1; clone_size: .; cdr3_nt: TGCGCCAGCAGCAGACAGGGTGTCACCGGGGAGCTGTTTTTT; cdr3_aa: CASSRQGVTGELFF
j_call: TRBJ1-1; v_call: TRBV5-1; d_call: TRBD1; clone_size: once; cdr3_nt: TGCGCCAGCAGCTTAGGGACAGCCAGGAACACTGAAGCTTTCTTT; cdr3_aa: CASSLGTARNTEAFF
j_call: TRBJ2-3; v_call: TRBV7-3; d_call: TRBD2; clone_size: .; cdr3_nt: TGTGCCAGCAGCTTACAAGCGGGGGACACAGATACGCAGTATTTT; cdr3_aa: CASSLQAGDTDTQYF
j_call: TRBJ1-1; v_call: TRBV5-5; d_call: .; clone_size: once; cdr3_nt: TGTGCCAGCAGCTTGGGATTCGGACGGCAGAACACTGAAGCTTTCTTT; cdr3_aa: CASSLGFGRQNTEAFF
j_call: TRBJ1-5; v_call: TRBV5-6; d_call: .; clone_size: .; cdr3_nt: TGTGCCAGCAGCTTGCGACCGGACAGCCATAGCAATCAGCCCCAGCATTTT; cdr3_aa: CASSLRPDSHSNQPQHF
j_call: TRBJ2-2; v_call: TRBV10-3; d_call: TRBD1; clone_size: .; cdr3_nt: TGTGCCATCAGTGGTATGGGACAGGGCTCCACCGGGGAGCTGTTTTTT; cdr3_aa: CAISGMGQGSTGELFF
j_call: TRBJ1-3; v_call: TRBV6-5; d_call: .; clone_size: once; cdr3_nt: TGTGCCAGCAGTAGGGCCAACTCTGGAAACACCATATATTTT; cdr3_aa: CASSRANSGNTIYF
j_call: TRBJ1-2; v_call: TRBV9; d_call: .; clone_size: .; cdr3_nt: TGTGCCAGCAGCGTACAGGGAGAGAGCTCGGAAGGCTACACCTTC; cdr3_aa: CASSVQGESSEGYTF
j_call: TRBJ2-6; v_call: TRBV27; d_call: .; clone_size: .; cdr3_nt: TGTGCCAGCACATCTGGGGCCAACGTCCTGACTTTC; cdr3_aa: CASTSGANVLTF
j_call: TRBJ2-7; v_call: TRBV29-1; d_call: .; clone_size: .; cdr3_nt: TGCAGCGTTGAAGCAAGGGTCGGGCTTGTTCGGAGCGAGCAGTACTTC; cdr3_aa: CSVEARVGLVRSEQYF
j_call: TRBJ1-3; v_call: TRBV3-1/TRBV3-2; d_call: .; clone_size: .; cdr3_nt: TGTGCCAGCAGCCAGTCGAACTCTGGAAACACCATATATTTT; cdr3_aa: CASSQSNSGNTIYF
j_call: TRBJ2-7; v_call: TRBV19; d_call: TRBD1; clone_size: .; cdr3_nt: TGTGCCAGTAGTCCAACCGGGACAGGGACCTACGAGCAGTACTTC; cdr3_aa: CASSPTGTGTYEQYF
j_call: TRBJ2-7; v_call: TRBV5-4; d_call: TRBD1; clone_size: .; cdr3_nt: TGTGCCAGCAGCTTGGGTCCGGACAGGGTAACCAAGTACGAGCAGTACTTC; cdr3_aa: CASSLGPDRVTKYEQYF
j_call: TRBJ1-6; v_call: TRBV6-5; d_call: .; clone_size: few; cdr3_nt: TGTGCCAGCAGTTACGGAAGGGACGAAGGCCTCCACTTT; cdr3_aa: CASSYGRDEGLHF
j_call: TRBJ1-5; v_call: TRBV19; d_call: .; clone_size: .; cdr3_nt: TGTGCCAGTAGTGGGAAGCGCGCGGGTTTGAGCAATCAGCCCCAGCATTTT; cdr3_aa: CASSGKRAGLSNQPQHF
j_call: TRBJ2-1; v_call: TRBV5-4; d_call: TRBD1; clone_size: .; cdr3_nt: TGTGCCAGCAGCTTAAGGACAGGGAGGCAGTTCTTC; cdr3_aa: CASSLRTGRQFF
j_call: TRBJ2-1; v_call: TRBV7-9; d_call: .; clone_size: .; cdr3_nt: TGTGCCAGCAGCTTAGTGGGGGGCCACAATGAGCAGTTCTTC; cdr3_aa: CASSLVGGHNEQFF
j_call: TRBJ2-3; v_call: TRBV28; d_call: .; clone_size: .; cdr3_nt: TGTGCCAGCAGTTTCCGTGGACGCACAGATACGCAGTATTTT; cdr3_aa: CASSFRGRTDTQYF
j_call: TRBJ2-2; v_call: TRBV7-7; d_call: TRBD2; clone_size: .; cdr3_nt: TGTGCCAGCAGCTTGCGGGGGGCCGACTTTGAGGCCGGGGAGCTGTTTTTT; cdr3_aa: CASSLRGADFEAGELFF
j_call: TRBJ2-7; v_call: TRBV27; d_call: TRBD2; clone_size: .; cdr3_nt: TGTGCCAGCAGTTACCGACCCGGGACTAGAGCCTACGAGCAGTACTTC; cdr3_aa: CASSYRPGTRAYEQYF
j_call: TRBJ2-1; v_call: TRBV30; d_call: .; clone_size: .; cdr3_nt: TGTGCCTGGAGTTCGGGCCACAATGAGCAGTTCTTC; cdr3_aa: CAWSSGHNEQFF
j_call: TRBJ2-4; v_call: TRBV2; d_call: .; clone_size: .; cdr3_nt: TGTGCCAGCATGGGCGGGACACCCGAGGGCATTCAGTACTTC; cdr3_aa: CASMGGTPEGIQYF
j_call: TRBJ2-7; v_call: TRBV7-2; d_call: TRBD2; clone_size: .; cdr3_nt: TGTGCCAGCAGCTTCCTAGCGGGAGGCCTTTCCTACGAGCAGTACTTC; cdr3_aa: CASSFLAGGLSYEQYF
j_call: TRBJ1-5; v_call: TRBV18; d_call: TRBD1; clone_size: .; cdr3_nt: TGTGCCAGCTCACTACAGGGGGCAGGTCAGCCCCAGCATTTT; cdr3_aa: CASSLQGAGQPQHF
j_call: TRBJ2-3; v_call: TRBV5-1; d_call: TRBD2; clone_size: .; cdr3_nt: TGCGCCAGCAGCTTGGGTACTAGCGGGAGTGGAGATACGCAGTATTTT; cdr3_aa: CASSLGTSGSGDTQYF
j_call: TRBJ2-3; v_call: TRBV7-2; d_call: TRBD2; clone_size: .; cdr3_nt: TGCGGCAGCGCCCGACTAGCGGGGATGACAGATACGCAGTATTTT; cdr3_aa: CGSARLAGMTDTQYF
j_call: TRBJ2-5; v_call: TRBV15; d_call: .; clone_size: .; cdr3_nt: TGTGCCACCAGCAGAGTGGGGGACACCCAAGAGACCCAGTACTTC; cdr3_aa: CATSRVGDTQETQYF
j_call: TRBJ2-7; v_call: TRBV19; d_call: TRBD1; clone_size: .; cdr3_nt: TGTGCCAGTAGTATAGTGACAGGGGGCTACGAGCAGTACTTC; cdr3_aa: CASSIVTGGYEQYF
j_call: TRBJ2-7; v_call: TRBV6-2/TRBV6-3; d_call: .; clone_size: .; cdr3_nt: TGTGCCAGCAGTTACCGAGGGGTAGTCTCTCAAGGGCCCTACGAGCAGTACTTC; cdr3_aa: CASSYRGVVSQGPYEQYF
j_call: TRBJ1-2; v_call: TRBV29-1; d_call: .; clone_size: .; cdr3_nt: TGCAGCGTTTCCGGGACGGCAATAGCCTATGGCTACACCTTC; cdr3_aa: CSVSGTAIAYGYTF
j_call: TRBJ2-2; v_call: TRBV7-2; d_call: .; clone_size: .; cdr3_nt: TGTGCCAGCAGCCCCGGGACGGCGAACACCGGGGAGCTGTTTTTT; cdr3_aa: CASSPGTANTGELFF
j_call: TRBJ1-1; v_call: TRBV11-3; d_call: .; clone_size: .; cdr3_nt: TGTGCCAGCAGCTTAGAATCGGGTGACGCTTTATTTCGGAAGGGCACTGAAGCTTTCTTT; cdr3_aa: CASSLESGDALFRKGTEAFF